One sample yielded the 29 T cell receptor beta chains listed below, sequenced in a study of a mutant IDH1 vaccine in newly diagnosed glioma. This sample's time point: week 35, safety follow-up. It was 300 ug of mutant IDH1 20-mer peptide that made up each vaccine dose, given with topical imiquimod. These receptors' targets are unknown. The table came from immunoSEQ multiplex PCR; TCRdb's copy has only in-frame clones and leaves some out. The sample contains around 44,000 clones, more than 65% of which appear only once. The sample consisted of PBMCs, taken from a glioma patient whose treatment included an IDH1 peptide vaccine. The receptor source for this set is a man aged 40-55 years with glioma.

The chain uses TRBV5-1 and TRBJ1-2, with 11 bases identical to TRBD1. Germline CDR1 and CDR2: SGHRS and YFSETQ. The trim removed 5 bases at V and 8 bases at J, leaving 11 bases unmatched. This CDR3 is 15 amino acids long. In DNA, the CDR3 is TGCGCCAGCAGGCCCGGGACAGGGGGTGCGGAGGGCTACACCTTC. It translates to CASRPGTGGAEGYTF.

The chain combines TRBV5-6 with TRBJ2-2; D is tentatively TRBD1 or TRBD2 (5 bases each). Germline V lookup: CDR1 SGHDT, CDR2 YYEEEE. Trimming stripped 1 base from V and 1 base from J, with 11 bases between. This CDR3 is built from 16 residues. The CDR3 is CASSLWGMLNTGELFF. The CDR3, as DNA: TGTGCCAGCAGCTTGTGGGGGATGTTGAACACCGGGGAGCTGTTTTTT. Full variable domain (outside the CDR3, taken from reference TRBV5-6 and TRBJ2-2): DAGVTQSPTHLIKTRGQQVTLRCSPKSGHDTVSWYQQALGQGPQFIFQYYEEEERQRGNFPDRFSGHQFPNYSSELNVNALLLGDSALYLCASSLWGMLNTGELFFGEGSRLTVL.

Here the CDR3 reads CASSLAARGGAEQYF. The CDR3 DNA reads TGCGCCAGCAGCTTGGCCGCGCGGGGGGGCGCCGAGCAGTACTTC. V is TRBV5-1 and J is TRBJ2-7, with TRBD2 matching over 9 bases. The CDR3 loop spans 15 amino acids. The junction had 7 bases not matched to a gene; V was cut back by 0 bases and J by 6 bases. The germline CDR1 and CDR2 sequences are SGHRS and YFSETQ.

This clone was recorded a few times. The CDR3 protein is CASSHGGTTWPGELFF. CDR3 coding DNA: TGCGCCAGCAGCCATGGAGGGACCACCTGGCCCGGGGAGCTGTTTTTT. The genes are TRBV4-1 and TRBJ2-2; D may be TRBD2 (6 bases). CDR3 size: 16 residues. Germline V gene sequence: CDR1 MGHRA, CDR2 YSYEKL. V lost 3 bases to trimming and J lost 6 bases, with 17 bases between them.

Only one count was recorded for this clone. The chain recombines TRBV5-6 with TRBJ1-2; D is unclear. Germline-derived CDR1 and CDR2 are SGHDT and YYEEEE. CDR3 length: 13 amino acids. Trimming left V 0 bases short and J 3 bases short, with 6 bases between. CDR3 protein: CASSLGEYYGYTF. The CDR3, as DNA: TGTGCCAGCAGCTTGGGGGAATACTATGGCTACACCTTC.

This clone has more than one count but fewer than ten. The genes are TRBV5-1 and TRBJ2-2, with TRBD1 identical over 11 bases. V dropped 1 base and J dropped 6; count of bases not matched to a gene: 5. Germline loops: CDR1 SGHRS, CDR2 YFSETQ. This CDR3 region has 16 residues. Here the CDR3 DNA reads TGCGCCAGCAGCTTGAGCCCGGGACAGGGGGCCGGGGAGCTGTTTTTT. Its protein is CASSLSPGQGAGELFF. Based on the CDR3 plus reference TRBV5-1 and TRBJ2-2, the full variable domain is KAGVTQTPRYLIKTRGQQVTLSCSPISGHRSVSWYQQTPGQGLQFLFEYFSETQRNKGNFPGRFSGRQFSNSRSEMNVSTLELGDSALYLCASSLSPGQGAGELFFGEGSRLTVL.

This sequence joins TRBV27 and TRBJ1-4, with 10 bases fitting TRBD1. CDR1 and CDR2 (germline): MNHEY, SMNVEV (reference sequence). The CDR3 is made up of 15 amino acids. The V segment lost 4 bases and the J segment 11 bases; nucleotides outside the gene matches: 10. CDR3 residues: CASSSSGTGVGKLFF. CDR3 sequence (DNA): TGTGCCAGCAGTTCGTCCGGGACAGGGGTAGGGAAACTGTTTTTT.

The table lists this clone with a few counts. V and J are TRBV19 and TRBJ1-1; D is perhaps TRBD1 (5 bases). This CDR3 has 13 amino acids. The V gene lost 4 bases and the J gene lost 3 bases, with 9 bases spanning the gap. CDR1 and CDR2 from the germline V gene are LNHDA and SQIVND (reference sequence). CDR3 protein: CASSSRVHTEAFF. The CDR3 nucleotides are TGTGCCAGTAGTAGCAGGGTTCACACTGAAGCTTTCTTT.

This clone was found once. V and J are TRBV6-5 and TRBJ2-2; 8 nucleotides agree with TRBD1. V dropped 6 bases and J dropped 4; count of bases not matched to a gene: 7. CDR3 length equals 15 residues. Germline CDR1 and CDR2: MNHEY and SVGAGI. CDR3: CASRRTGSGTGELFF. For the CDR3, the DNA is TGTGCCAGCAGACGGACAGGGTCGGGCACCGGGGAGCTGTTTTTT.

The rearrangement links TRBV11-3 to TRBJ2-5; 11 nucleotides match TRBD2. The germline CDR1 and CDR2 sequences are SGHNT and YENEEA. The CDR3 is 16 residues long. V lost 2 bases, J lost 5 bases, and 7 bases stayed unmatched. CDR3 nucleotide sequence: TGTGCCAGCAGCTTATCCCGGTGGACTAGCGGGGAGACCCAGTACTTC. It encodes CASSLSRWTSGETQYF.

The V call is TRBV6-1, the J call TRBJ1-6; possibly TRBD1 for D (6 bases). Germline CDR1 MNHNS, CDR2 SASEGT. The CDR3 runs 13 residues. The ends were cut back, 7 bases at V and 7 bases at J, with 11 bases in the middle. CDR3: CASKGVRNSPLHF. The CDR3 region has the DNA TGTGCCAGCAAGGGGGTAAGGAATTCACCCCTCCACTTT.

This clone appeared a few times. V is TRBV5-4 and J is TRBJ1-4; TRBD1 is a possible D gene (5 bases). Trimming left V 4 bases short and J 8 bases short, with 15 bases between. This CDR3 has 14 amino acids. Germline loops: CDR1 SGHNT, CDR2 YYREEE (reference sequence). The CDR3 DNA reads as TGTGCCAGCAGCCGGACATCTCAGAGGGAAAAACTGTTTTTT. This gives the protein CASSRTSQREKLFF.

The chain has TRBV10-3 and TRBJ2-7; 8 nucleotides align to TRBD1. CDR1 ENHRY and CDR2 SYGVKD come from the germline V gene. The trim removed 2 bases at V and 8 bases at J, leaving 11 bases unmatched. This CDR3 has 15 amino acids. The CDR3 sequence is CAISEPQGGQEKQYF. The CDR3 coding sequence is TGTGCCATCAGTGAGCCACAGGGGGGACAGGAAAAGCAGTACTTC.

The V gene is TRBV7-9, the J gene TRBJ2-5; D might be TRBD2 (5 bases). This CDR3 has 15 residues. With 3 bases removed from V and 0 bases from J, the gap between germline ends came to 11 bases. CDR1 is SEHNR, CDR2 FQNEAQ, per germline (reference sequence). The CDR3 nucleotides are TGTGCCAGCAGCTTGCGGACGGGAAACCAAGAGACCCAGTACTTC. Amino acids: CASSLRTGNQETQYF.

The rearrangement joins TRBV18 to TRBJ1-4; D remains unclear. There are 16 residues in the CDR3. Trimming removed 3 bases from V and 3 bases from J, with 14 bases in between. Germline assignment: CDR1 KGHSH and CDR2 LQKENI. This CDR3 reads CASSPGAQAANEKLFF. Written as DNA, the CDR3 is TGTGCCAGCTCACCTGGAGCCCAGGCGGCTAATGAAAAACTGTTTTTT.

This clone was counted between two and nine times. The V and J genes are TRBV5-1 and TRBJ1-4; perhaps TRBD1 as D (6 bases). The CDR3 is 14 amino acids. V lost 3 bases, J lost 3 bases, and 9 bases lay in between. From germline, CDR1 is SGHRS and CDR2 YFSETQ. The CDR3 sequence is CASSSGHANEKLFF. CDR3 DNA sequence: TGCGCCAGCAGCTCGGGACACGCTAATGAAAAACTGTTTTTT.

This chain links TRBV2 with TRBJ2-1, with D perhaps TRBD2 (6 bases). Deletions cut 2 bases from V and 4 bases from J, with 15 bases between. Looked up from germline, CDR1 is SNHLY and CDR2 is FYNNEI. The CDR3 runs to 16 residues. This CDR3 reads CASSEKGLASYNEQFF. As DNA, the CDR3 is TGTGCCAGCAGTGAAAAGGGGCTAGCGTCTTACAATGAGCAGTTCTTC. The full variable domain, in which reference TRBV2 and TRBJ2-1 provide the parts outside the CDR3, is EPEVTQTPSHQVTQMGQEVILRCVPISNHLYFYWYRQILGQKVEFLVSFYNNEISEKSEIFDDQFSVERPDGSNFTLKIRSTKLEDSAMYFCASSEKGLASYNEQFFGPGTRLTVL.

V is TRBV5-1 and J is TRBJ1-3; 7 bases fit TRBD1. The ends lost 4 bases at V and 4 bases at J; junction bases unmatched: 8. CDR3 length equals 15 residues. Germline V gene sequence: CDR1 SGHRS, CDR2 YFSETQ. The CDR3 coding sequence is TGCGCCAGCAGCCTAGGTGGACAGGCCGGAAACACCATATATTTT. This gives the protein CASSLGGQAGNTIYF.

This rearrangement joins TRBV2 to TRBJ2-5; no firm D call. V was cut by 7 bases and J by 2 bases, with 14 bases left in between. The CDR3 is 14 residues long. Germline CDR1 is SNHLY and CDR2 is FYNNEI. The DNA of the CDR3 is TGTGCCAGCACTCAACAAGGGTTGCAAGAGACCCAGTACTTC. It encodes CASTQQGLQETQYF.

The CDR3 region is CASGLNYGYTF. The CDR3 DNA sequence: TGTGCTAGTGGTCTCAACTATGGCTACACCTTC. The chain has TRBV12-5 and TRBJ1-2, with D unresolved. The ends were cut back, 5 bases at V and 2 bases at J, with 3 bases in the middle. Germline assignment: CDR1 LGHNT and CDR2 FRNRAP. The CDR3 runs to 11 residues.

This clone was observed a handful of times. This chain links TRBV6-5 with TRBJ1-2, with D perhaps matching TRBD1 (5 bases). Trimming took off 6 bases at V and 1 base at J, with 15 bases between the two ends. The germline gives CDR1 MNHEY, CDR2 SVGAGI. The CDR3 runs 15 residues. CDR3 sequence (DNA): TGTGCCAGCAGCTACCGGCTCGACAGTAACTATGGCTACACCTTC. It translates to CASSYRLDSNYGYTF.

This chain joins TRBV2 and TRBJ2-5; unclear D gene. Germline-derived CDR1 and CDR2 are SNHLY and FYNNEI. The CDR3 runs to 12 residues. The V end lost 5 bases, the J end lost 4 bases, and 8 bases lay between the germline ends. The CDR3 protein is CASSPSRETQYF. DNA of the CDR3: TGTGCCAGCAGTCCGTCCCGAGAGACCCAGTACTTC.

This CDR3 reads CASSPGTASTDTQYF. The CDR3 region has the DNA TGTGCCAGCAGCCCAGGGACGGCGAGCACAGATACGCAGTATTTT. This chain uses TRBV13 with TRBJ2-3; D assignment may be TRBD1 or TRBD2 (5 bases each). CDR1 PRHDT and CDR2 FYEKMQ come from the germline V gene (reference sequence). The V gene lost 5 bases and the J gene lost 0 bases, with 12 bases spanning the gap. The CDR3 length is 15 residues.

The count of this clone is one. The chain is built from TRBV29-1 and TRBJ2-5; TRBD1 agrees at 8 bases. The CDR3 sequence is 13 residues long. Trimming at V came to 4 bases and at J to 5 bases, leaving 6 bases not matched to a gene. Germline CDR1 reads SQVTM; CDR2 reads ANQGSEA. CDR3 sequence (DNA): TGCAGCGTTGGAAGACAGGGGCGGGAGACCCAGTACTTC. Translation gives CSVGRQGRETQYF. Using reference TRBV29-1 and TRBJ2-5 for the parts outside the CDR3, the full variable domain is SAVISQKPSRDICQRGTSLTIQCQVDSQVTMMFWYRQQPGQSLTLIATANQGSEATYESGFVIDKFPISRPNLTFSTLTVSNMSPEDSSIYLCSVGRQGRETQYFGPGTRLLVL.

The V call is TRBV7-6, the J call TRBJ1-3; maybe TRBD1 (6 bases). Looked up from germline, CDR1 is SGHVS and CDR2 is FNYEAQ. The length of the CDR3 is 16 residues. Trimming stripped 0 bases from V and 2 bases from J, with 11 bases between. CDR3 bases: TGTGCCAGCAGCTTAGCGGACAGTCCCCCTGGAAACACCATATATTTT. As protein: CASSLADSPPGNTIYF.

The chain uses TRBV6-5 and TRBJ2-1; 11 bases align to TRBD2. The CDR3 is made up of 15 amino acids. V shed 6 bases, J shed 3 bases, and the junction held 4 bases outside the gene matches. Germline V gene data show CDR1 as MNHEY and CDR2 as SVGAGI. CDR3 nucleotide sequence: TGTGCCAGCAGCCAACTAGCGGGGGACTACAATGAGCAGTTCTTC. It yields the protein CASSQLAGDYNEQFF.

This rearrangement joins TRBV6-5 to TRBJ2-7, with 7 bases aligning to TRBD1. CDR3 length equals 15 residues. The germline CDR1 and CDR2 sequences are MNHEY and SVGAGI. With V trimmed by 6 bases and J by 0 bases, 8 bases remained unmatched. The CDR3 here is CASSDWTGNSYEQYF. CDR3 nucleotides: TGTGCCAGCAGCGATTGGACAGGCAACTCCTACGAGCAGTACTTC.

This rearrangement joins TRBV7-2 to TRBJ2-1, with 9 bases that match TRBD2. Trimming cost V 1 base and J 4 bases; bases outside gene matches: 5. CDR3 length equals 16 residues. In germline, CDR1 is SGHTA, CDR2 FQGNSA. The CDR3 loop is CASSLVATSGYNEQFF. The CDR3 DNA reads TGTGCCAGCAGCTTAGTCGCTACTAGCGGGTACAATGAGCAGTTCTTC.

The gene calls are TRBV10-3 and TRBJ2-7; 8 nucleotides align to TRBD1. This CDR3 has 16 amino acids. The V gene end was trimmed by 6 bases and the J gene end by 5 bases; junction bases not matched to a gene: 15. Germline values: CDR1 ENHRY, CDR2 SYGVKD. CDR3 nucleotide sequence: TGTGCCATCAGCGCATTATTGGACAGGGCGATCAACGAGCAGTACTTC. It codes for CAISALLDRAINEQYF.